The 23 T cell receptor beta chains below were found in one sample sequenced in a study of beta chain features in type 1 diabetes. The entirety of the isolated RNA underwent reverse transcription, so expressed TCRB transcripts were sequenced. Sequenced by immunoSEQ multiplex PCR; TCRdb stores in-frame clones only, minus some. Of under 90,000 clones in the sample, around a third are singletons; the top ten hold roughly 0.45%. Sequenced sample: stem cell memory CD4+ T cells from blood. The receptor set was obtained from a woman younger than 30 in good health.

The chain links TRBV4-1 to TRBJ2-5; 7 bases align to TRBD1. The germline gives CDR1 MGHRA, CDR2 YSYEKL. V gave up 4 bases and J gave up 5 bases; unmatched junction bases: 13. The CDR3 has 16 amino acids. Here the CDR3 reads CASSLDPQGIQETQYF. CDR3 sequence (DNA): TGCGCCAGCAGCCTGGATCCACAGGGGATACAGGAGACCCAGTACTTC.

The gene calls are TRBV27 and TRBJ1-5; the match to TRBD1 covers 7 bases. V trimming: 5 bases; J trimming: 3 bases; junction bases outside the gene matches: 4. CDR1 is MNHEY and CDR2 is SMNVEV in the germline V gene (reference sequence). This CDR3 comprises 14 residues. CDR3 in DNA: TGTGCCAGCAGTCTGACAGGGACCAATCAGCCCCAGCATTTT. Its translation is CASSLTGTNQPQHF.

This chain joins TRBV19 and TRBJ1-1; no firm D call. Germline CDR1 LNHDA, CDR2 SQIVND (reference sequence). The CDR3 runs to 11 residues. V was cut by 8 bases and J by 7 bases, with 11 bases left in between. This CDR3 reads CASLRNFEAFF. The CDR3 DNA follows: TGTGCCAGTCTCAGGAATTTTGAAGCTTTCTTT.

This clone was detected only once. The J gene is TRBJ2-3, the V gene TRBV27; 7 nucleotides align to TRBD1. This CDR3 is built from 13 residues. Germline V gene data show CDR1 as MNHEY and CDR2 as SMNVEV (reference sequence). J gave up 1 base and V 9 bases, and 4 bases lay outside the gene matches. The CDR3 sequence: CASRTGGTDTQYF. CDR3 DNA sequence: TGTGCCAGTCGTACAGGGGGCACAGATACGCAGTATTTT.

This chain connects TRBV13 to TRBJ2-1; D perhaps matches TRBD2 (6 bases). Germline V gene sequence: CDR1 PRHDT, CDR2 FYEKMQ (reference sequence). With 0 bases removed from V and 2 bases from J, the gap between germline ends came to 8 bases. The CDR3 length is 15 residues. The CDR3 spells CASSLGTGAYNEQFF. CDR3 sequence (DNA): TGTGCCAGCAGCTTAGGGACGGGAGCCTACAATGAGCAGTTCTTC.

The chain has TRBV23-1 and TRBJ1-6, with D tentatively TRBD1 (5 bases). TRBV23-1 is identified as an open reading frame with a role that is uncertain. CDR3 length: 15 residues. Trimming cost V 6 bases and J 7 bases, with 16 bases left between them. CDR3 loop: CASRGGGAGNSPLHF. CDR3 sequence (DNA): TGCGCCAGCAGGGGCGGGGGAGCGGGGAATTCACCCCTCCACTTT.

This clone came up a few times. This chain links TRBV7-2 with TRBJ2-3, with a weak D call TRBD1 (6 bases). Germline CDR1 is SGHTA and CDR2 is FQGNSA. CDR3 length: 13 amino acids. The germline V and J ends were trimmed by 4 bases and 7 bases, with 12 bases remaining between them. The CDR3 protein is CASSSDRHNTQYF. CDR3 nucleotide sequence: TGTGCCAGCAGCTCCGACAGGCACAATACGCAGTATTTT.

This chain connects TRBV18 to TRBJ1-1; D is possibly TRBD1 (6 bases). The CDR3 is made up of 15 amino acids. The germline CDR1 and CDR2 sequences are KGHSH and LQKENI. The V end lost 3 bases, the J end lost 0 bases, and 11 bases lay between the germline ends. The CDR3 spells CASSPGQTMNTEAFF. As DNA, the CDR3 is TGTGCCAGCTCACCTGGACAGACCATGAACACTGAAGCTTTCTTT.

The chain carries TRBV5-1 and TRBJ2-1, with 8 bases identical to TRBD2. This CDR3 has 16 residues. Germline V CDR1 and CDR2: SGHRS, YFSETQ. V dropped 1 base and J dropped 6; count of bases not matched to a gene: 9. The CDR3 DNA reads TGCGCCAGCAGCTTGCCGCCTGCGGGAGGAGGCAATGAGCAGTTCTTC. This codes for CASSLPPAGGGNEQFF. Complete variable domain (other parts from reference TRBV5-1 and TRBJ2-1): KAGVTQTPRYLIKTRGQQVTLSCSPISGHRSVSWYQQTPGQGLQFLFEYFSETQRNKGNFPGRFSGRQFSNSRSEMNVSTLELGDSALYLCASSLPPAGGGNEQFFGPGTRLTVL.

CDR3 residues: CASSIVGESSGANVLTF. As DNA, the CDR3 is TGTGCCAGTAGTATAGTCGGGGAAAGCTCTGGGGCCAACGTCCTGACTTTC. The chain recombines TRBV19 with TRBJ2-6, with a tentative D call TRBD2 (5 bases). The germline V and J ends were trimmed by 1 base and 0 bases, with 10 bases remaining between them. The CDR3 spans 17 residues. Germline-derived CDR1 and CDR2 are LNHDA and SQIVND (reference sequence).

This clone was seen a handful of times. This chain links TRBV5-6 with TRBJ1-2; TRBD1 aligns across 8 bases. The junction had 0 bases not matched to a gene; V was cut back by 4 bases and J by 1 base. CDR1 and CDR2 from the germline V gene are SGHDT and YYEEEE. This CDR3 has 13 residues. The CDR3: CASSGQGNYGYTF. Written as DNA, the CDR3 is TGTGCCAGCAGCGGACAGGGTAACTATGGCTACACCTTC.

V is TRBV14 and J is TRBJ2-3; 11 nucleotides align to TRBD2. This CDR3 has 15 amino acids. The V segment lost 4 bases and the J segment 3 bases; nucleotides outside the gene matches: 3. CDR1 and CDR2 from the germline V gene are SGHDN and FVKESK. CDR3 DNA: TGTGCCAGCAGCCCTACTAGCGGGAGTACAGATACGCAGTATTTT. Translation: CASSPTSGSTDTQYF.

The genes are TRBV28 and TRBJ1-2, with D possibly being TRBD1 (5 bases). The CDR3 length is 14 residues. Germline V CDR1 and CDR2: MDHEN, SYDVKM. V was shortened by 7 bases and J by 4 bases, with 16 bases between the two germline ends. As DNA, the CDR3 is TGTGCCAGCACCCCGGGGGATCGAGGCTATGGCTACACCTTC. Protein sequence: CASTPGDRGYGYTF.

The chain recombines TRBV5-4 with TRBJ2-1; TRBD2 might be the D (7 bases). Germline V gene sequence: CDR1 SGHNT, CDR2 YYREEE (reference sequence). This CDR3 spans 16 amino acids. V was cut by 0 bases and J by 5 bases, with 15 bases left in between. CDR3 region: CASSLGGGGRNNEQFF. CDR3 sequence (DNA): TGTGCCAGCAGCTTGGGAGGGGGGGGGCGTAACAATGAGCAGTTCTTC.

The chain links TRBV5-1 to TRBJ2-5, with 7 bases matching TRBD2. Germline trimming cut 8 bases from V and 4 bases from J; bases unmatched to any gene: 8. CDR1 is SGHRS and CDR2 is YFSETQ in the germline V gene. This CDR3 is built from 13 residues. CDR3 bases: TGCGCCAGAATTTTCCCTAGCGGAGAGACCCAGTACTTC. Translated, it gives CARIFPSGETQYF.

This chain links TRBV5-1 with TRBJ2-1, with 13 bases matching TRBD2. The CDR3 sequence is 16 residues long. J lost 7 bases, V lost 1 base, and 5 bases had no gene match. In germline, CDR1 is SGHRS, CDR2 YFSETQ. CDR3 sequence reads: CASSLFGTSGTNEQFF. The CDR3 bases are TGCGCCAGCAGCTTGTTCGGGACTAGCGGGACTAATGAGCAGTTCTTC.

This chain joins TRBV11-3 and TRBJ1-2, with a weak D call TRBD1 (6 bases). This CDR3 is built from 15 residues. Per germline, CDR1 SGHNT and CDR2 YENEEA. Trimming shortened V by 3 bases and J by 6 bases, and 17 bases separated the two germline ends. CDR3 loop: CASSLIGQKGHGYTF. CDR3 nucleotides: TGTGCCAGCAGCTTGATAGGACAGAAGGGGCATGGCTACACCTTC.

The rearrangement links TRBV28 to TRBJ2-7; TRBD2 agrees at 7 bases. Germline V gene data show CDR1 as MDHEN and CDR2 as SYDVKM. The CDR3 runs to 17 residues. The trim removed 2 bases at V and 4 bases at J, leaving 14 bases unmatched. The CDR3 DNA is TGTGCCAGCAGTTTAGGCGGGGGTAGTAGTGCGCGTTACGAGCAGTACTTC. It yields the protein CASSLGGGSSARYEQYF.

This chain connects TRBV7-9 to TRBJ1-5; 10 bases align to TRBD1. CDR1 and CDR2 from the germline V gene are SEHNR and FQNEAQ (reference sequence). This CDR3 has 15 amino acids. V dropped 3 bases and J dropped 5; count of bases not matched to a gene: 4. The CDR3 loop reads CASSLGTGVDQPQHF. The CDR3 DNA is TGTGCCAGCAGCTTGGGGACAGGGGTCGATCAGCCCCAGCATTTT. Using reference TRBV7-9 and TRBJ1-5 for the parts outside the CDR3, the full variable domain is DTGVSQNPRHKITKRGQNVTFRCDPISEHNRLYWYRQTLGQGPEFLTYFQNEAQLEKSRLLSDRFSAERPKGSFSTLEIQRTEQGDSAMYLCASSLGTGVDQPQHFGDGTRLSIL.

This clone occurred once. The DNA of the CDR3 is TGTGCCAGCAGTCTCTGGAGGGGGCGCGAGCAGTACTTC. This encodes CASSLWRGREQYF. This chain joins TRBV6-1 and TRBJ2-7, with D perhaps TRBD1 (7 bases). The germline V gene encodes CDR1 MNHNS and CDR2 SASEGT. Trimming took off 5 bases at V and 6 bases at J, with 14 bases between the two ends. The CDR3 extends over 13 amino acids.

This clone was seen only a few times. This chain connects TRBV7-3 to TRBJ2-2; 8 bases are a match to TRBD1. Germline V gene sequence: CDR1 SGHTA, CDR2 FQGTGA. V dropped 8 bases and J dropped 3; count of bases not matched to a gene: 11. The CDR3 extends over 16 amino acids. CDR3 bases: TGTGCCAGCGCAATCGCGACAGGGGTCGACACCGGGGAGCTGTTTTTT. Its protein product is CASAIATGVDTGELFF.

V is TRBV9 and J is TRBJ2-2; 7 nucleotides match TRBD2. The junction had 4 bases not matched to a gene; V was cut back by 4 bases and J by 1 base. This CDR3 spans 15 amino acids. The germline V gene has CDR1 SGDLS and CDR2 YYNGEE. This CDR3 reads CASSLSSGNTGELFF. The CDR3 DNA sequence: TGTGCCAGCAGCTTATCTAGCGGGAACACCGGGGAGCTGTTTTTT.

The CDR3: CSAESPSTDTQYF. CDR3 nucleotide sequence: TGCAGCGCTGAGTCTCCTAGCACAGATACGCAGTATTTT. The rearrangement joins TRBV29-1 to TRBJ2-3; D is ambiguous. Germline values: CDR1 SQVTM, CDR2 ANQGSEA. The V and J ends lost 7 bases and 0 bases respectively, with 11 bases between them. This CDR3 comprises 13 residues.